The sequence of this T cell receptor beta chain was determined in a study of OX40 agonist ivuxolimab in advanced cancers. Study information: Eligibility admitted prior anti-PD-1, anti-PD-L1 or anti-CTLA-4 therapy; about 39% had some. Study-wide results and caveats: In CD8+ T cells, expanded clones were on average more numerous than in CD4+.

A word on this clone: Its antigen remains unidentified.

V was cut by 2 bases and J by 1 base, with 6 bases left in between. This CDR3 is built from 13 residues. Per the germline V gene, CDR1 is MNHNY and CDR2 is SVGAGI (reference sequence). Data came from immunoSEQ multiplex PCR; TCRdb stores just in-frame clones and leaves some out. The repertoire consists of about 110,000 clones, with around 93% occurring once and the leading ten covering 1.2%. The sequence derives from an adult with an advanced solid tumor such as melanoma, head and neck, liver or kidney cancer. The rearrangement joins TRBV6-6 to TRBJ2-7; D is undetermined. Material: CD4+ or CD8+ T cells sorted from blood, obtained in a trial of the OX40 agonist ivuxolimab. DNA of the CDR3: TGTGCCAGCAGTTACGCCAATTCCTACGAGCAGTACTTC. Encoded protein: CASSYANSYEQYF.